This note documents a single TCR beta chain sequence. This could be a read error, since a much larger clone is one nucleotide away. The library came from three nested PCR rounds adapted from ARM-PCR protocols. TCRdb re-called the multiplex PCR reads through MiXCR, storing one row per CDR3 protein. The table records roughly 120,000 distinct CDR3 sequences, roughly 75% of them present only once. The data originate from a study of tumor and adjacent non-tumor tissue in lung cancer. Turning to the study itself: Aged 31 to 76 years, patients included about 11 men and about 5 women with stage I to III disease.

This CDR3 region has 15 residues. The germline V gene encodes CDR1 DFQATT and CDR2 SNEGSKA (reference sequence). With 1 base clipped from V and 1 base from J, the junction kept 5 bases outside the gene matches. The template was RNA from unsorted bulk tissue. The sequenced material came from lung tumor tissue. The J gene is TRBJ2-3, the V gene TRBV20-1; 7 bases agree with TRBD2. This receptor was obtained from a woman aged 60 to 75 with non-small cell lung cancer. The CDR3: CSARGSGWRTDTQYF. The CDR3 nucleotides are TGCAGTGCTAGAGGTAGCGGGTGGCGCACAGATACGCAGTATTTT.